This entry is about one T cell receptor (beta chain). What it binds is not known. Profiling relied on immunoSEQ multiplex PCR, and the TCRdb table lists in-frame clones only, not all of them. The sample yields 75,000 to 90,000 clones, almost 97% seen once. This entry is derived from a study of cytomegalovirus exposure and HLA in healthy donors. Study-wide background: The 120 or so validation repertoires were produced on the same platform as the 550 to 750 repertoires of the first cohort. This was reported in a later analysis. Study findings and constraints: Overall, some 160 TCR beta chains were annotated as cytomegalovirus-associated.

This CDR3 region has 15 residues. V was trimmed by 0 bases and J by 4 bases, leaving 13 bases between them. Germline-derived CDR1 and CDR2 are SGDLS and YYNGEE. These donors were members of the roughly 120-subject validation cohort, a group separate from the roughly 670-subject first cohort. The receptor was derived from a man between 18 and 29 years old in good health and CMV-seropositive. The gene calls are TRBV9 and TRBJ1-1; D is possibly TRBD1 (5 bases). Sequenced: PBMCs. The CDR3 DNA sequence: TGTGCCAGCAGCGTAGTTTCGGGGGAGATCACTGAAGCTTTCTTT. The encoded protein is CASSVVSGEITEAFF.